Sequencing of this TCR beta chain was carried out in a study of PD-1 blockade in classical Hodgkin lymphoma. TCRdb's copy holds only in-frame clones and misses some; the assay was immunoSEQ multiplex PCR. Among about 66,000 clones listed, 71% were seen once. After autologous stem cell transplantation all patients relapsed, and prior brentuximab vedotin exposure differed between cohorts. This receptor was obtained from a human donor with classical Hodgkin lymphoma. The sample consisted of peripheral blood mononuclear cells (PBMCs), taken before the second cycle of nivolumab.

The CDR3 DNA reads as TGCGCCAGCAGCTCCTCCGCGGGACAGGGGAACACTGAAGCTTTCTTT. Translated, it gives CASSSSAGQGNTEAFF. The chain links TRBV5-1 to TRBJ1-1; TRBD1 agrees at 9 bases. Germline trimming cut 3 bases from V and 1 base from J; bases unmatched to any gene: 7. The CDR3 has 16 residues. Looked up from germline, CDR1 is SGHRS and CDR2 is YFSETQ.